Listed here is a single TCR beta chain. The record originates from a study of blood T cell repertoires in COVID-19. On the study more broadly: Acute-phase and convalescent COVID-19 samples originated in the United States, Italy and Spain. Sources were T cells, B-cell-depleted T cells, or PBMCs; the material itself was cDNA or gDNA.

Assay used: immunoSEQ multiplex PCR; TCRdb lists only in-frame clones, some missing. Of 200,000 or so clones listed, 88% are singletons. The germline V gene encodes CDR1 LNHDA and CDR2 SQIVND (reference sequence). V lost 6 bases and J lost 5; bases outside the gene matches: 6. The CDR3 contains 14 residues. All enrollees were about 18 to 90 years old and from 20 to 25 US areas. Cohorts were assigned according to the clinical history that participants reported. The chain uses TRBV19 and TRBJ2-2; 7 bases agree with TRBD1. The sample was PBMCs or T cells enriched from blood (not recorded which). This sequence was found in a woman in her twenties or thirties who had recovered from COVID-19. The CDR3 DNA is TGTGCCAGTAGCGGGACAGCTCAAACCGGGGAGCTGTTTTTT. This sequence encodes CASSGTAQTGELFF.